The 16 T cell receptor beta chains presented below share a single source sample, sequenced in a study of shared clonotypes between healthy human individuals. Selected positively for CCR7 and CD45RO-negative, naive CD8 cells excluded terminally differentiated effector memory CD45RA+ cells. Some clones are missing from TCRdb's copy, which holds only in-frame ones; the method was immunoSEQ multiplex PCR. The repertoire includes around 560,000 clones, approximately 95% of them detected once, and 0.095% to 0.14% sits in the top ten. The sample taken for sequencing was naive CD8+ T cells sorted from blood. Source of these receptors: a woman under 40 in good health.

J is TRBJ2-3 and V is TRBV5-1; 14 nucleotides agree with TRBD2. This CDR3 is built from 17 residues. J gave up 3 bases and V 4 bases, and 7 bases lay outside the gene matches. The germline gives CDR1 SGHRS, CDR2 YFSETQ. CDR3: CASSQGLAGAGTDTQYF. The DNA for the CDR3 is TGCGCCAGCAGCCAGGGACTAGCGGGAGCTGGTACAGATACGCAGTATTTT.

The chain uses TRBV2 and TRBJ2-1, with 7 nucleotides matching TRBD2. The CDR3 is made up of 15 amino acids. V dropped 2 bases and J dropped 7; count of bases not matched to a gene: 8. Germline CDR1 reads SNHLY; CDR2 reads FYNNEI. CDR3 amino acids: CASSERAGVQNEQFF. The CDR3 DNA reads TGTGCCAGCAGTGAAAGGGCGGGAGTCCAAAATGAGCAGTTCTTC.

The chain uses TRBV11-2 and TRBJ2-7; no clear D. The V gene lost 4 bases and the J gene lost 4 bases, with 8 bases spanning the gap. CDR1 SGHAT and CDR2 FQNNGV come from the germline V gene. This CDR3 contains 12 residues. CDR3 sequence (DNA): TGTGCCAGCAGCTACCTAGGATACGAGCAGTACTTC. Amino acids: CASSYLGYEQYF.

In nucleotides, the CDR3 is TGTGCCACCAGCAGAGATTACAATGAGCAGTTCTTC. Translation gives CATSRDYNEQFF. This chain connects TRBV15 to TRBJ2-1; no reliable D call. This CDR3 spans 12 amino acids. Trimming cost V 0 bases and J 4 bases, with 1 base left between them. Germline V CDR1 and CDR2: LNHNV, YYDKDF (reference sequence).

A single count supports this clone. This specimen includes other DNA sequences encoding the same CDR3. The V gene is TRBV27, the J gene TRBJ1-5; the match to TRBD1 covers 9 bases. V dropped 6 bases and J dropped 8; count of bases not matched to a gene: 11. Germline V gives CDR1 MNHEY, CDR2 SMNVEV (reference sequence). The CDR3 has 15 amino acids. CDR3 nucleotide sequence: TGTGCCAGCAGCCTCGGACAGGGGACAACGAAGCCCCAGCATTTT. As protein: CASSLGQGTTKPQHF.

The CDR3 DNA reads TGTGCCAGTAGTTGGACAGGGGATAATCAGCCCCAGCATTTT. Its translation is CASSWTGDNQPQHF. The gene calls are TRBV19 and TRBJ1-5, with 9 bases matching TRBD1. This CDR3 spans 14 amino acids. Germline loops: CDR1 LNHDA, CDR2 SQIVND (reference sequence). V shed 5 bases and J 4 bases; nucleotides not matched to a gene: 3.

This chain connects TRBV19 to TRBJ1-2, with D unresolved. V was shortened by 6 bases and J by 5 bases, with 16 bases between the two germline ends. The CDR3 consists of 14 residues. The germline CDR1 and CDR2 sequences are LNHDA and SQIVND (reference sequence). DNA for the CDR3: TGTGCCAGTAGCCCCAACCCGACCGGTTATGGCTACACCTTC. Translated: CASSPNPTGYGYTF.

The chain links TRBV5-6 to TRBJ2-1, with unresolved D. The CDR3 totals 18 residues. Germline CDR1 and CDR2: SGHDT and YYEEEE. V was pared by 3 bases and J by 0 bases, with 19 bases between. CDR3 sequence (DNA): TGTGCCAGCAGCTACTATCGGGCAGTAGGCCGCTCCTACAATGAGCAGTTCTTC. This gives the protein CASSYYRAVGRSYNEQFF.

This clone was recorded a few times. The chain has TRBV30 and TRBJ1-1; D gene uncertain. The CDR3 is 12 amino acids. Per the germline V gene, CDR1 is GTSNPN and CDR2 is SVGIG (reference sequence). Between the trimmed V and J ends, which lost 1 base and 8 bases, there was a span of 11 bases. The chain's CDR3 is CAWSGGTTEAFF. The CDR3 DNA sequence: TGTGCCTGGAGTGGGGGAACAACCGAAGCTTTCTTT.

The chain joins TRBV27 to TRBJ2-2; the match to TRBD2 covers 11 bases. This CDR3 spans 16 amino acids. J was trimmed by 7 bases and V by 5 bases; bases with no gene match: 9. Germline assignment: CDR1 MNHEY and CDR2 SMNVEV (reference sequence). In nucleotides, the CDR3 is TGTGCCAGCAGTGGCGACGGACTAGCGGGTTTCGGGGAGCTGTTTTTT. It is translated as CASSGDGLAGFGELFF.

This chain uses TRBV7-9 with TRBJ2-7; the match to TRBD1 covers 10 bases. V lost 8 bases and J lost 2; bases outside the gene matches: 9. The CDR3 loop spans 15 amino acids. Germline CDR1 and CDR2: SEHNR and FQNEAQ (reference sequence). The CDR3 protein is CASAPDRGLPYEQYF. The CDR3 nucleotides are TGTGCCAGCGCCCCGGACAGGGGGTTACCCTACGAGCAGTACTTC.

The chain recombines TRBV5-6 with TRBJ2-3; 9 bases agree with TRBD1. Trimming took 3 bases from V and 0 from J; bases not matched to a gene: 5. CDR1 and CDR2 from the germline V gene are SGHDT and YYEEEE. This CDR3 region has 16 residues. CDR3 nucleotides: TGTGCCAGCAGCTCCCCGGGACAGGGAAGCACAGATACGCAGTATTTT. Translating it yields CASSSPGQGSTDTQYF.

This chain links TRBV7-8 with TRBJ2-7; no clear D gene. V was pared by 5 bases and J by 7 bases, with 9 bases between. The CDR3 has 11 residues. From germline, CDR1 is SGHVS and CDR2 FQNEAQ. As DNA, the CDR3 is TGTGCCAGCAGCCCCCGGCCTGAGCAGTACTTC. It codes for CASSPRPEQYF.

The count of this clone is one. The V gene is TRBV10-3, the J gene TRBJ2-3; TRBD1 is a possible D gene (5 bases). The CDR3 is 13 residues long. Germline V lookup: CDR1 ENHRY, CDR2 SYGVKD. The V and J ends lost 3 bases and 3 bases respectively, with 7 bases between them. Here the CDR3 reads CAISERGTDTQYF. CDR3 bases: TGTGCCATCAGTGAAAGGGGAACAGATACGCAGTATTTT.

The CDR3, as DNA: TGTGCCAGCACGGGATTAGTCTCCTACAATGAGCAGTTCTTC. This gives the protein CASTGLVSYNEQFF. V usage is TRBV5-6 and J usage is TRBJ2-1, with a tentative D call TRBD2 (5 bases). Trimming removed 6 bases at V and 0 bases at J, with 10 bases between. This CDR3 spans 14 amino acids. The V gene's germline CDR1 is SGHDT and CDR2 YYEEEE. Full variable domain (outside the CDR3, taken from reference TRBV5-6 and TRBJ2-1): DAGVTQSPTHLIKTRGQQVTLRCSPKSGHDTVSWYQQALGQGPQFIFQYYEEEERQRGNFPDRFSGHQFPNYSSELNVNALLLGDSALYLCASTGLVSYNEQFFGPGTRLTVL.

This clone was detected a few times. The chain combines TRBV4-1 with TRBJ1-5; D unclear. This CDR3 has 14 amino acids. V was pared by 0 bases and J by 3 bases, with 6 bases between. Per the germline V gene, CDR1 is MGHRA and CDR2 is YSYEKL. The DNA of the CDR3 is TGCGCCAGCAGCCAAGATCTCTTCAATCAGCCCCAGCATTTT. Translation: CASSQDLFNQPQHF.